The rows below give T cell receptor beta chains drawn from one sample of a study of pediatric ulcerative colitis. Profiled with immunoSEQ multiplex PCR; TCRdb holds only in-frame clones, not every one. The top ten clones hold around 0.74% of a sample with tens of thousands of clones, around 78% of them seen once. Material for sequencing was gut tissue. The receptor set was obtained from a boy between 5 and 17 years old with moderate ulcerative colitis. Both conserved end residues are part of each CDR3. A D gene is named only where the DNA matches it firmly. Expanded clones are given a class, and other clones once, few, many or no size at all.

TRBJ1-1 | TRBD1 | TRBV6-6 | few | CASSSRPTGPSTEAFF | TGTGCCAGCAGTTCCCGACCGACAGGGCCTAGCACTGAAGCTTTCTTT
TRBJ2-5 | TRBD2 | TRBV7-7 | NA | CASSLAAGEGETQYF | TGTGCCAGCAGCTTAGCTGCGGGAGAAGGGGAGACCCAGTACTTC
TRBJ1-4 | NA | TRBV7-6 | NA | CASGGETYFNEKLFF | TGTGCCAGCGGAGGAGAGACATACTTTAATGAAAAACTGTTTTTT
TRBJ1-1 | NA | TRBV2 | few | CARAPNTEAFF | TGTGCCAGAGCGCCCAACACTGAAGCTTTCTTT
TRBJ1-1 | NA | TRBV6-6 | few | CASSYSQGKDEAFF | TGTGCCAGCAGTTACTCTCAGGGAAAGGATGAAGCTTTCTTT
TRBJ2-5 | NA | TRBV30 | once | CAWEVGQETQYF | TGTGCCTGGGAGGTTGGGCAAGAGACCCAGTACTTC
TRBJ2-3 | TRBD2 | TRBV5-4 | few | CASSPTSVTDTQYF | TGTGCCAGCAGCCCCACTAGCGTTACAGATACGCAGTATTTT
TRBJ2-7 | TRBD2 | TRBV30 | NA | CAWSKGTSGSYEQYF | TGTGCCTGGAGTAAGGGGACTAGCGGGAGCTACGAGCAGTACTTC
TRBJ2-3 | TRBD2 | TRBV6-5 | NA | CASSYYGREADTQYF | TGTGCCAGCAGTTACTATGGGCGGGAGGCAGATACGCAGTATTTT
TRBJ2-1 | TRBD2 | TRBV7-9 | NA | CASIQTSGTEGFF | TGTGCCAGCATCCAGACTAGCGGGACCGAGGGGTTCTTC
TRBJ2-1 | TRBD2 | TRBV18 | NA | CASSPIAGTGNEQFF | TGTGCCAGCTCACCCATAGCGGGCACAGGCAATGAGCAGTTCTTC
TRBJ1-4 | NA | TRBV15 | few | CATSRTSEKLFF | TGTGCCACCAGCAGGACATCAGAAAAACTGTTTTTT
TRBJ1-5 | NA | TRBV9 | NA | CASSVQGSYSNQPQHF | TGTGCCAGCAGCGTTCAGGGCAGCTATAGCAATCAGCCCCAGCATTTT
TRBJ2-1 | TRBD2 | TRBV11-3 | few | CASSPSGSYEQFF | TGTGCCAGCAGTCCGAGCGGGAGTTATGAGCAGTTCTTC
TRBJ2-3 | NA | TRBV6-1 | once | CAIKPGPLSDTQYF | TGTGCCATCAAGCCGGGACCGCTTTCAGATACGCAGTATTTT
TRBJ2-6 | TRBD1 | TRBV15 | NA | CATYRGSGANVLTF | TGTGCCACCTACAGGGGCTCTGGGGCCAACGTCCTGACTTTC
TRBJ2-3 | TRBD2 | TRBV10-3 | NA | CASGLAGTDTQYF | TGTGCCTCAGGACTAGCGGGAACAGATACGCAGTATTTT
TRBJ2-3 | NA | TRBV9 | NA | CASTRGDRITDTQYF | TGTGCCAGCACCCGGGGGGACAGGATCACAGATACGCAGTATTTT
TRBJ1-5 | NA | TRBV7-3 | NA | CASSTQAGSQPQHF | TGTGCCAGCAGCACACAGGCTGGCTCTCAGCCCCAGCATTTT
TRBJ1-3 | TRBD1 | TRBV5-4 | NA | CASSLPRTGGGNTIYF | TGTGCCAGCAGCTTGCCCCGGACAGGGGGTGGAAACACCATATATTTT
TRBJ2-1 | TRBD2 | TRBV5-1 | NA | CASSSSGRAGHNEQFF | TGCGCCAGCAGCAGTAGCGGGAGGGCCGGGCATAATGAGCAGTTCTTC
TRBJ2-1 | NA | TRBV28 | NA | CASTPRAAWSEQFF | TGTGCCAGCACCCCACGGGCCGCCTGGAGTGAGCAGTTCTTC
TRBJ1-4 | TRBD1 | TRBV7-2 | NA | CASSPGQPNPGEKLFF | TGTGCCAGCAGCCCGGGACAGCCTAACCCGGGTGAAAAACTGTTTTTT
TRBJ1-2 | NA | TRBV28 | NA | CASSLGRTLYGYTF | TGTGCCAGCAGTTTAGGACGGACTCTCTATGGCTACACCTTC
TRBJ1-3 | NA | TRBV28 | NA | CASSFWTPTTGNTIYF | TGTGCCAGCAGTTTTTGGACACCCACAACGGGAAACACCATATATTTT
TRBJ1-2 | TRBD1 | TRBV2 | NA | CVGSGQGALFSGYTF | TGTGTCGGATCGGGACAGGGGGCGCTTTTCTCAGGCTACACCTTC
TRBJ2-4 | NA | TRBV9 | NA | CASSLLAKNIQYF | TGTGCCAGCAGCCTCCTAGCCAAAAACATTCAGTACTTC
TRBJ2-1 | NA | TRBV30 | NA | CAATPDFSYNEQFF | TGTGCCGCCACCCCAGATTTCTCCTACAATGAGCAGTTCTTC
TRBJ2-3 | NA | TRBV28 | NA | CASCSTTDTQYF | TGTGCCAGCTGCAGCACCACAGATACGCAGTATTTT
TRBJ2-7 | NA | TRBV2 | NA | CASRYASYEQYF | TGTGCCAGCAGGTACGCCTCCTACGAGCAGTACTTC
TRBJ1-2 | TRBD1 | TRBV5-1 | few | CASSSGGWDYGYTF | TGCGCCAGCAGCTCAGGGGGCTGGGACTATGGCTACACCTTC
TRBJ2-5 | NA | TRBV15 | NA | CATRRQAEETQYF | TGTGCCACCAGGAGACAAGCCGAAGAGACCCAGTACTTC
TRBJ1-1 | NA | TRBV6-6 | few | CASSYSIAGNNEAFF | TGTGCCAGCAGTTACTCGATCGCGGGGAACAATGAGGCTTTCTTT
TRBJ2-7 | NA | TRBV10-3 | NA | CAISHSGTYEQYF | TGTGCCATCAGCCATAGCGGAACCTACGAGCAGTACTTC
TRBJ1-5 | NA | TRBV5-5 | NA | CASSLVARVWGNQPQHF | TGTGCCAGCAGCTTAGTCGCTAGGGTATGGGGCAATCAGCCCCAGCATTTT
TRBJ1-1 | NA | TRBV6-6 | NA | CASRQGGFTEAFF | TGTGCCAGCAGACAGGGTGGTTTCACTGAAGCTTTCTTT
TRBJ2-7 | TRBD2 | TRBV30 | NA | CACLGLAGGLGEQYF | TGTGCCTGCCTGGGACTAGCGGGAGGATTGGGGGAGCAGTACTTC
TRBJ2-3 | NA | TRBV5-1 | once | CASSLGSWDTDTQYF | TGCGCCAGCAGCTTAGGTAGTTGGGACACAGATACGCAGTATTTT
TRBJ1-1 | NA | TRBV7-8 | once | CASSPRPGTTEAFF | TGTGCCAGCAGCCCCCGCCCGGGAACCACTGAAGCTTTCTTT
TRBJ1-2 | NA | TRBV6-5 | NA | CASRWTGRGSGYTF | TGTGCCAGCAGGTGGACCGGCCGAGGGTCTGGCTACACCTTC
TRBJ1-5 | NA | TRBV10-3 | once | CATTGDLDQPQHF | TGTGCCACAACGGGGGACCTCGATCAGCCCCAGCATTTT